What follows are 13 T cell receptor beta chains derived from one specimen sequenced in a study of T-cell memory formation after mild COVID-19. TCRdb re-analysed the 5' RACE reads in MiXCR, keeping a single row per CDR3 protein. The sample lists 90,000 to 120,000 distinct CDR3 sequences, under 15% occurring once. The sample comprised PBMCs or a T cell subset sorted from them (not recorded which). The receptors originated from a man aged 18 to 35 who had mild COVID-19 (a few samples of this study predate the infection). Cell type and time point are not known.

This sequence joins TRBV9 and TRBJ2-7, with a weak D call TRBD1 (5 bases). CDR3 length: 14 amino acids. The V gene's germline CDR1 is SGDLS and CDR2 YYNGEE. Deletions cut 0 bases from V and 5 bases from J, with 12 bases between. DNA of the CDR3: TGTGCCAGCAGCGTAGTTGCAGGGTTCGACGAGCAGTACTTC. Amino acids: CASSVVAGFDEQYF.

The rearrangement joins TRBV6-6 to TRBJ1-2, with D maybe TRBD1 (5 bases). Germline V gene sequence: CDR1 MNHNY, CDR2 SVGAGI (reference sequence). The CDR3 consists of 13 residues. V lost 8 bases and J 7 bases, leaving 17 bases between the germline ends. Here the CDR3 DNA reads TGTGCCAGCCGGTTCGGGGCCCGGACTGGCTACACCTTC. Its protein product is CASRFGARTGYTF.

A few counts support this clonotype. This chain connects TRBV7-9 to TRBJ2-1, with D tentatively TRBD2 (5 bases). Germline CDR1 SEHNR, CDR2 FQNEAQ (reference sequence). V lost 6 bases and J lost 1, with 16 bases in between. The CDR3 runs to 16 residues. The CDR3 sequence is CASSVGVWESYNEQFF. CDR3 coding DNA: TGTGCCAGCAGTGTCGGGGTATGGGAGTCCTACAATGAGCAGTTCTTC.

V usage is TRBV10-3 and J usage is TRBJ2-5; the D is unclear. This CDR3 region has 16 residues. Trimming shortened V by 0 bases and J by 5 bases, and 16 bases separated the two germline ends. Germline lookup yields CDR1 ENHRY and CDR2 SYGVKD. The CDR3 loop reads CAISESVTEIGETQYF. The CDR3 DNA reads as TGTGCCATCAGTGAGTCGGTTACGGAAATCGGGGAGACCCAGTACTTC.

The V gene is TRBV19, the J gene TRBJ1-5; 11 bases are shared with TRBD1. The CDR3 length is 14 residues. CDR1 LNHDA and CDR2 SQIVND come from the germline V gene (reference sequence). V lost 5 bases and J lost 7; bases outside the gene matches: 4. CDR3 DNA: TGTGCCAGTAGTGAGGACAGGGGGCTCCAGCCCCAGCATTTT. Translated: CASSEDRGLQPQHF.

This chain joins TRBV5-1 and TRBJ2-2; tentative D call: TRBD2 (7 bases). The germline V gene has CDR1 SGHRS and CDR2 YFSETQ. Trimming shortened V by 0 bases and J by 5 bases, and 11 bases separated the two germline ends. There are 15 residues in the CDR3. The DNA of the CDR3 is TGCGCCAGCAGCTTGGCCGGGGGGCATACCGGGGAGCTGTTTTTT. Translated, it gives CASSLAGGHTGELFF.

This clonotype was seen more than once but under ten times. The chain carries TRBV2 and TRBJ2-4, with 7 bases fitting TRBD2. The CDR3 totals 15 residues. After removal of 3 bases from V and 6 bases from J, the junction contained 8 bases not matched to a gene. CDR1 and CDR2 from the germline V gene are SNHLY and FYNNEI. The CDR3 sequence is CASSEWAGVGNIQYF. In nucleotides, the CDR3 is TGTGCCAGCAGTGAGTGGGCGGGGGTGGGAAACATTCAGTACTTC.

The V gene is TRBV7-9, the J gene TRBJ1-3; D gene unclear. In germline, CDR1 is SEHNR, CDR2 FQNEAQ (reference sequence). CDR3 size: 14 residues. Trimming removed 8 bases at V and 1 base at J, with 12 bases between. CDR3 amino acids: CASGVLTSGNTIYF. In DNA, the CDR3 is TGTGCCAGCGGGGTCCTTACTTCTGGAAACACCATATATTTT. Drawing the rest from reference TRBV7-9 and TRBJ1-3, the complete variable domain is DTGVSQNPRHKITKRGQNVTFRCDPISEHNRLYWYRQTLGQGPEFLTYFQNEAQLEKSRLLSDRFSAERPKGSFSTLEIQRTEQGDSAMYLCASGVLTSGNTIYFGEGSWLTVV.

J is TRBJ2-1 and V is TRBV6-2 or TRBV6-3, with TRBD2 identical over 10 bases. There are 13 residues in the CDR3. V gave up 6 bases and J gave up 9 bases; unmatched junction bases: 5. Germline CDR1 reads MNHEY; CDR2 reads SVGEGT. CDR3 protein: CASRSGLALEQFF. As DNA, the CDR3 is TGTGCCAGCAGGTCGGGACTAGCGCTTGAGCAGTTCTTC.

This clonotype was detected a few times. The chain couples TRBV25-1 to TRBJ1-2, with 7 bases that match TRBD1. The CDR3 is 15 amino acids. The junction had 8 bases not matched to a gene; V was cut back by 7 bases and J by 0 bases. Germline CDR1 and CDR2: MGHDK and SYGVNS. This CDR3 is CASTEGTAPNYGYTF. The CDR3 DNA follows: TGTGCCAGCACCGAAGGGACAGCCCCTAACTATGGCTACACCTTC.

The V call is TRBV2, the J call TRBJ1-1, with a possible D match to TRBD1 (5 bases). The germline gives CDR1 SNHLY, CDR2 FYNNEI. V was clipped by 4 bases and J by 3 bases, with 18 bases between them. This CDR3 has 16 amino acids. As DNA, the CDR3 is TGTGCCAGCAGTGCAGGGATGGAGTCCCATTACACTGAAGCTTTCTTT. Amino acids: CASSAGMESHYTEAFF.

This clonotype has a count of ten or more. The V call is TRBV7-9, the J call TRBJ2-7, with a weak D call TRBD1 (6 bases). V lost 5 bases and J lost 6, with 14 bases in between. The CDR3 loop spans 13 amino acids. The germline V gene encodes CDR1 SEHNR and CDR2 FQNEAQ (reference sequence). The CDR3 here is CASSPQTGLEQYV. CDR3 coding DNA: TGTGCCAGCAGCCCCCAGACAGGACTCGAGCAGTACGTC.

The chain couples TRBV12-3 or TRBV12-4 to TRBJ2-1; D unclear. CDR3 size: 16 residues. The V end lost 4 bases, the J end lost 0 bases, and 13 bases lay between the germline ends. In nucleotides, the CDR3 is TGTGCCAGCAGTTCCCCTCGTGGCCGCTCCTACAATGAGCAGTTCTTC. Translation gives CASSSPRGRSYNEQFF.